These T cell receptor beta chains were read from a single sample in a study of beta chain features in type 1 diabetes. Sequencing was performed with immunoSEQ multiplex PCR; in TCRdb, only in-frame clones are kept and a portion is missing. The table records a few hundred thousand clones, roughly 13% of them present only once. The sequenced material came from naive CD4+ T cells from blood. The receptors were gathered from a woman between 18 and 29 years old with type 1 diabetes. Each CDR3 is given with its conserved first and last residue. The D gene is left open where the match is weak. Size is stated for part of the rows, as once, few or many counts, or as a class when the clone is expanded.

v_call	clone_size	j_call	d_call	cdr3_nt	cdr3_aa
TRBV5-1	NA	TRBJ2-5	NA	TGCGCCAGCAGCGGAGCGGTCCAAGAGACCCAGTACTTC	CASSGAVQETQYF
TRBV27	NA	TRBJ1-1	TRBD1	TGTGCCAGCAGTAACACAGGGGGCGTCGCTGAAGCTTTCTTT	CASSNTGGVAEAFF
TRBV29-1	few	TRBJ2-5	TRBD2	TGCAGCGTTGGGGAGGGGCAGTTTCAAGAGACCCAGTACTTC	CSVGEGQFQETQYF
TRBV6-1	few	TRBJ2-3	NA	TGTGCCAGCAGTGAAGCAATATCCTCTGTCAGGGAGCAGTATTTT	CASSEAISSVREQYF
TRBV5-4	NA	TRBJ1-2	TRBD1	TGTGCCAGCAGCCCAAGGGACAGGGCAAACTATGGCTACACCTTC	CASSPRDRANYGYTF
TRBV15	NA	TRBJ1-5	TRBD1	TGTGCCACCAGCAGGACAGGGGCCGATCAGCCCCAGCATTTT	CATSRTGADQPQHF
TRBV10-2	NA	TRBJ2-4	TRBD2	TGCGCCAGCAGTGGGGAGGGAAACATTCAGTACTTC	CASSGEGNIQYF
TRBV7-2	NA	TRBJ1-5	NA	TGTGCCAGCAGCTTAGAGGGAGGCAATCAGCCCCAGCATTTT	CASSLEGGNQPQHF
TRBV29-1	NA	TRBJ2-7	TRBD2	TGCAGCGCTAGCGGGAGCGGGGCCTACGAGCAGTACTTC	CSASGSGAYEQYF
TRBV5-1	few	TRBJ2-5	NA	TGCGCCAGCAGCGCGCAGTGGGTTCCAGGACAGCGGGAGACCCAGTACTTC	CASSAQWVPGQRETQYF
TRBV2	few	TRBJ2-1	TRBD2	TGTGCCAGCAGGGCGGGACTAGCGGGACATGAGCAGTTCTTC	CASRAGLAGHEQFF
TRBV30	few	TRBJ1-5	TRBD1	TGTGCCTGGGCCAGACAGGGGGTTTGGCAGCCCCAGCATTTT	CAWARQGVWQPQHF
TRBV25-1	few	TRBJ2-5	NA	TGTGCCAGCAGTGAATGGGGCAACCAAGAGACCCAGTACTTC	CASSEWGNQETQYF
TRBV5-5	NA	TRBJ2-1	TRBD2	TGTGCCAGCAGCTTTAGCGGGAGGGACGGTCGGGAGCAGTTCTTC	CASSFSGRDGREQFF
TRBV29-1	NA	TRBJ2-5	TRBD2	TGCAGCGTTATACCTGGCGGGAGGGCTGTGGAGACCCAGTACTTC	CSVIPGGRAVETQYF
TRBV6-5	NA	TRBJ2-2	NA	TGTGCCAGCAGTTACCAGGGGTACACCGGGGAGCTGTTTTTT	CASSYQGYTGELFF
TRBV30	NA	TRBJ1-5	TRBD1	TGTGCCTTGGACAGGGTGGGCAATCAGCCCCAGCATTTT	CALDRVGNQPQHF
TRBV19	NA	TRBJ1-1	TRBD1	TGTGCCAGTAGTATCGGGACAGAGAACACTGAAGCTTTCTTT	CASSIGTENTEAFF
TRBV30	NA	TRBJ2-3	NA	TGTGCCTGGAGTGTCGGGGTCACAGATACGCAGTATTTT	CAWSVGVTDTQYF
TRBV4-3	NA	TRBJ2-6	TRBD1	TGCGCCAGCAGCCCGGGACAGGCAGCCTCTGGGGCCAACGTCCTGACTTTC	CASSPGQAASGANVLTF
TRBV7-2	few	TRBJ2-5	TRBD1	TGTGCCAGCAGCGACCCCGACAGGGGTGGAGAGACCCAGTACTTC	CASSDPDRGGETQYF
TRBV13	NA	TRBJ2-5	TRBD2	TGTGCCAGCAGCTTAAGGGGGACTAGCGGGAGCGAGACCCAGTACTTC	CASSLRGTSGSETQYF
TRBV5-1	NA	TRBJ1-1	NA	TGCGCCAGCAGCTTGGACAGAAACACTGAAGCTTTCTTT	CASSLDRNTEAFF
TRBV5-6	few	TRBJ2-3	TRBD2	TGTGCCAGCAGCTTGGAGAGGGGACTACTCCACACAGATACGCAGTATTTT	CASSLERGLLHTDTQYF
TRBV7-2	NA	TRBJ2-5	TRBD1	TGTGCCAGCAGCTCGGACAGGGGGATGGTGGAGACCCAGTACTTC	CASSSDRGMVETQYF
TRBV30	few	TRBJ1-5	NA	TGTGCCTGGAGTTTGGGGCGCGATCAGCCCCAGCATTTT	CAWSLGRDQPQHF
TRBV7-8	NA	TRBJ2-5	TRBD2	TGTGCCAGCAGCTTAGGAACTAGCGGGAGGGCCCAAGAGACCCAGTACTTC	CASSLGTSGRAQETQYF
TRBV29-1	few	TRBJ1-1	NA	TGCAGCGTTGAACCCCAGGGGAACACTGAAGCTTTCTTT	CSVEPQGNTEAFF
TRBV30	NA	TRBJ2-1	TRBD2	TGTGCCTGGGGGGGAGCGGGGAGGCAGTTCTTC	CAWGGAGRQFF
TRBV9	NA	TRBJ2-5	NA	TGTGCCAGCAGCGTCTCGGGAGTAGAAGAGACCCAGTACTTC	CASSVSGVEETQYF
TRBV6-6	NA	TRBJ2-1	TRBD2	TGTGCCAGCAGCCGGGACTACCTTAACAATGAGCAGTTCTTC	CASSRDYLNNEQFF
TRBV2	few	TRBJ2-3	TRBD2	TGTGCCAGCCGGTCGGTATTAGCGGGAGTCACAGATACGCAGTATTTT	CASRSVLAGVTDTQYF
TRBV2	NA	TRBJ2-1	TRBD2	TGTGCCAGCAGTGCCCTAGCGGGAGGGCAGTTCTTC	CASSALAGGQFF
TRBV19	NA	TRBJ2-3	TRBD1	TGTGCCAGTAGCGACAGGGGCCTATTTAGCACAGATACGCAGTATTTT	CASSDRGLFSTDTQYF
TRBV18	NA	TRBJ2-1	TRBD2	TGTGCCAGCTCACCACTGGAAGGGCTAGCGGGAGTGAATGAGCAGTTCTTC	CASSPLEGLAGVNEQFF